The following is a T cell receptor (beta chain) sequence with its context. Its matching antigen is unknown. The sample originates from a study of shared clonotypes between healthy human individuals. Study observations and caveats: Clonotypes not shared had lower generation probabilities than those common to all four donors.

Assay execution proceeded at the deep level. The data were produced by immunoSEQ multiplex PCR, yet TCRdb's version contains in-frame clones alone and is incomplete. The data show about 600,000 clones, roughly 97% seen once. Source material: naive CD4+ T cells sorted from blood. As to subset: CD45RA+ positively selected. The receptor was isolated from a woman younger than 45 in good health.

The CDR3 DNA reads TGTGCCAGCAGTTATGCGGGAGACTTGTATGAGCAGTTCTTC. Residues: CASSYAGDLYEQFF. The J gene is TRBJ2-1, the V gene TRBV6-6, with 7 bases matching TRBD2. The CDR3 extends over 14 amino acids. The J segment lost 8 bases and the V segment lost 3 bases, leaving 7 bases of the junction unmatched. Germline CDR1 and CDR2: MNHNY and SVGAGI (reference sequence).